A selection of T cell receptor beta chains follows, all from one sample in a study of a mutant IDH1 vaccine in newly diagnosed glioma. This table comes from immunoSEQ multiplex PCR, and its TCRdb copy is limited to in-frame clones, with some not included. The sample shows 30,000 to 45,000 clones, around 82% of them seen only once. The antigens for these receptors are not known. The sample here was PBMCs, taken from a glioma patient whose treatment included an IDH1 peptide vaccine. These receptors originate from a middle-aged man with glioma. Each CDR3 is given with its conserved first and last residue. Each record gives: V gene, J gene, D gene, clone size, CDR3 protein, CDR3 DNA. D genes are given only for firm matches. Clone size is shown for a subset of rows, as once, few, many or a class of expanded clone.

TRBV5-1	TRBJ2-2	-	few	CASSAPGAQNTGELFF	TGCGCCAGCAGCGCCCCAGGGGCCCAGAACACCGGGGAGCTGTTTTTT
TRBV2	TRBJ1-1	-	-	CASTSGGTNTEAFF	TGTGCCAGCACTTCCGGGGGCACGAACACTGAAGCTTTCTTT
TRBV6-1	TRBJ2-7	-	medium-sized	CASSEMDTHSAYEQYF	TGTGCCAGCAGTGAAATGGACACACATTCAGCCTACGAGCAGTACTTC
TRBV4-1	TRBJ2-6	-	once	CASSQESQFSGANVLTF	TGCGCCAGCAGCCAAGAAAGTCAGTTCTCTGGGGCCAACGTCCTGACTTTC
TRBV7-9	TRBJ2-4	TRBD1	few	CASRLGQGAQYF	TGTGCCAGCAGATTGGGACAGGGGGCTCAGTACTTC
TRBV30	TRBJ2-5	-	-	CAWGLTQETQYF	TGTGCCTGGGGACTTACCCAAGAGACCCAGTACTTC
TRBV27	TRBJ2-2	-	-	CASSRNTGELFF	TGTGCCAGCAGTCGGAACACCGGGGAGCTGTTTTTT
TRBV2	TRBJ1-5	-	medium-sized	CASSETDGINQPQHF	TGTGCCAGCAGTGAAACGGACGGAATCAATCAGCCCCAGCATTTT
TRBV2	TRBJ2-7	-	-	CASSGQGSSDEQYF	TGTGCCAGCAGCGGCCAGGGCTCCTCAGACGAGCAGTACTTC
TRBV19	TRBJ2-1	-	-	CASSPFGQTNNEQFF	TGTGCCAGTAGCCCCTTTGGACAGACCAACAATGAGCAGTTCTTC
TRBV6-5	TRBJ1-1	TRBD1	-	CASTDRAGGGTEAFF	TGTGCCAGCACCGACAGGGCAGGGGGGGGCACTGAAGCTTTCTTT
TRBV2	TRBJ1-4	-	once	CASSSAQGEKLFF	TGTGCCAGCAGCAGCGCCCAAGGGGAAAAACTGTTTTTT
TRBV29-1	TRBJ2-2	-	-	CSVGAIGTGELFF	TGCAGCGTTGGAGCCATCGGCACCGGGGAGCTGTTTTTT
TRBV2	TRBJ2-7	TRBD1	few	CASRERQGGGEQYF	TGTGCCAGCAGGGAACGACAGGGTGGAGGCGAGCAGTACTTC
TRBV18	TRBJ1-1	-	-	CASSHGVETEAFF	TGTGCCAGCTCACATGGAGTGGAGACTGAAGCTTTCTTT
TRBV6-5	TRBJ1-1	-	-	CASSTRQKLSGAFF	TGTGCCAGCAGTACCCGACAGAAGCTCTCAGGGGCTTTCTTT
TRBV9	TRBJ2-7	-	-	CASSPDLSTSYEQYF	TGTGCCAGCAGCCCCGATCTCTCGACTTCCTACGAGCAGTACTTC
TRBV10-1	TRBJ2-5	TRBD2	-	CASSYAGVQETQYF	TGCGCCAGCAGTTACGCGGGAGTCCAAGAGACCCAGTACTTC
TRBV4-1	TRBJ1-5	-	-	CASSQVGNTGRQPQHF	TGCGCCAGCAGCCAAGTCGGTAATACAGGGCGACAGCCCCAGCATTTT
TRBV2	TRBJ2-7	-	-	CAIETVGSYEQYF	TGTGCCATCGAGACGGTCGGCTCCTACGAGCAGTACTTC
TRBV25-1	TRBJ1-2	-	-	CASSEPRGDGYTF	TGTGCCAGCAGTGAACCCAGGGGCGATGGCTACACCTTC
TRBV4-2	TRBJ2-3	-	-	CASSQELPVGGPSADTQYF	TGTGCCAGCAGCCAAGAGCTACCGGTGGGGGGGCCCTCTGCAGATACGCAGTATTTT
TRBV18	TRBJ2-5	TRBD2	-	CASSPGTSGTQYF	TGTGCCAGCTCACCTGGGACTAGCGGGACCCAGTACTTC
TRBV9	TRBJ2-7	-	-	CASSRGTGYEQYF	TGTGCCAGCAGCCGAGGGACCGGCTACGAGCAGTACTTC
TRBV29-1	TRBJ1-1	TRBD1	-	CSVADRGQGNTEAFF	TGCAGCGTTGCGGACAGGGGCCAGGGGAACACTGAAGCTTTCTTT
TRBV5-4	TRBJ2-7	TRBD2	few	CASSLAGGGIYEQYF	TGTGCCAGCAGCTTGGCCGGGGGGGGAATCTACGAGCAGTACTTC
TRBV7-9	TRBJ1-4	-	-	CASSLAARAAEKLFF	TGTGCCAGCAGCTTAGCTGCCAGGGCGGCTGAAAAACTGTTTTTT
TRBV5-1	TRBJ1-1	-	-	CASSPGSSNTEAFF	TGCGCCAGCAGTCCCGGGTCCTCGAACACTGAAGCTTTCTTT
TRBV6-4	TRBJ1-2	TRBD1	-	CASSERTGLYGYTF	TGTGCCAGCAGTGAAAGGACAGGGCTCTATGGCTACACCTTC
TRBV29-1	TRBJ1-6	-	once	CSVGEGINSPLHF	TGCAGCGTGGGAGAGGGGATAAATTCACCCCTCCACTTT
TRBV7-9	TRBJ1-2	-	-	CASSLAVEIASYGYTF	TGTGCCAGCAGCTTAGCTGTGGAGATCGCCTCCTATGGCTACACCTTC
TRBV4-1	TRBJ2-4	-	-	CASSPPQAGPIQYF	TGCGCCAGCAGCCCCCCACAGGCGGGGCCCATTCAGTACTTC
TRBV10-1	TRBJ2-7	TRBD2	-	CASSEASGGIEQYF	TGCGCCAGCAGTGAGGCTAGCGGCGGAATCGAGCAGTACTTC
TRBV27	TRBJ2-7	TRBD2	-	CASSLSGDSYEQYF	TGTGCCAGCAGTCTTAGCGGGGACTCCTACGAGCAGTACTTC
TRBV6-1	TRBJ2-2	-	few	CASSESKGPNTGELFF	TGTGCCAGCAGTGAATCGAAGGGTCCGAACACCGGGGAGCTGTTTTTT
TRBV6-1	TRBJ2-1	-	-	CASSESSVWGNEQFF	TGTGCCAGCAGTGAGTCTAGCGTCTGGGGCAATGAGCAGTTCTTC
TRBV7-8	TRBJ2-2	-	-	CASSPDSNTGELFF	TGTGCCAGCAGCCCCGATTCAAACACCGGGGAGCTGTTTTTT
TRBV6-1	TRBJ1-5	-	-	CASSAVVSSNQPQHF	TGTGCCAGCAGTGCGGTAGTCTCAAGCAATCAGCCCCAGCATTTT
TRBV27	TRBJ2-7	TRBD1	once	CASSLTGTGDREQYF	TGTGCCAGCAGTTTAACCGGGACAGGGGACCGGGAGCAGTACTTC
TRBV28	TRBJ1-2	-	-	CASSLAVNYGYTF	TGTGCCAGCAGTTTAGCAGTCAACTATGGCTACACCTTC
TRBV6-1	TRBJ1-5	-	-	CASKAGISNQPQHF	TGTGCCAGCAAAGCCGGGATTAGCAATCAGCCCCAGCATTTT
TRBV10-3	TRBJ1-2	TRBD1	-	CAISAGQGASGYTF	TGTGCCATCAGTGCGGGACAGGGGGCAAGCGGCTACACCTTC
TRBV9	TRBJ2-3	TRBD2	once	CASSSLAGTQYF	TGTGCCAGCAGTTCACTAGCGGGGACGCAGTATTTT
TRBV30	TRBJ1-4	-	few	CAWSDGLTNEKLFF	TGTGCCTGGAGTGACGGGCTCACTAATGAAAAACTGTTTTTT
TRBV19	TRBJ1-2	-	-	CASRSDPKGRTYGYTF	TGTGCCAGTAGATCTGACCCCAAAGGGCGGACCTATGGCTACACCTTC